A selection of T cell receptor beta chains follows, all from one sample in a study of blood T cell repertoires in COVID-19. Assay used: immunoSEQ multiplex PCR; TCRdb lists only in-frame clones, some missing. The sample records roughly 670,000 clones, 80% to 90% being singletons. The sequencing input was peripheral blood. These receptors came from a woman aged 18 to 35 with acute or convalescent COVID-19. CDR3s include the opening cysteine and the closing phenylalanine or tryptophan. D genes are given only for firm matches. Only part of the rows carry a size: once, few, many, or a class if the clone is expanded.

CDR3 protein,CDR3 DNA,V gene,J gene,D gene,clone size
CASSLGSGGVDTQYF,TGTGCCAGCAGCTTGGGTAGCGGGGGGGTAGATACGCAGTATTTT,TRBV5-6,TRBJ2-3,TRBD2,NA
CASSIPDRSTRGYEQYF,TGTGCCAGCAGCATTCCAGACAGGTCCACGAGGGGCTACGAGCAGTACTTC,TRBV21-1,TRBJ2-7,NA,NA
CASVQGGFNTGELFF,TGCGCCAGTGTACAGGGGGGCTTTAACACCGGGGAGCTGTTTTTT,TRBV5-1,TRBJ2-2,TRBD1,NA
CASSLPRVGGYTF,TGTGCCAGCAGCCTACCCAGGGTGGGTGGCTACACCTTC,TRBV11-2,TRBJ1-2,NA,NA
CASSYGLAGGPLGSTDTQYF,TGTGCCAGCAGTTACGGACTAGCGGGGGGGCCGCTCGGGAGCACAGATACGCAGTATTTT,TRBV6-2/TRBV6-3,TRBJ2-3,TRBD2,NA
CASSADSKVVQPQHF,TGTGCCAGCAGTGCGGACTCTAAGGTGGTCCAGCCCCAGCATTTT,TRBV2,TRBJ1-5,NA,NA
CASSLYLAGGSYGEQYF,TGCGCCAGCAGCTTGTACCTAGCGGGGGGGAGCTACGGGGAGCAGTACTTC,TRBV5-1,TRBJ2-7,TRBD2,NA
CASRGGPTNYGYTF,TGCGCCAGCAGGGGGGGGCCTACTAACTATGGCTACACCTTC,TRBV5-1,TRBJ1-2,NA,NA
CATSDPGGHDYGYTF,TGTGCCACCAGTGACCCAGGGGGACACGACTATGGCTACACCTTC,TRBV24-1,TRBJ1-2,TRBD1,once
CASSLDGTSGSYNEQFF,TGCGCCAGCAGCTTGGATGGGACTAGCGGTTCCTACAATGAGCAGTTCTTC,TRBV5-1,TRBJ2-1,TRBD2,NA
CASSIDSRVTEAFF,TGTGCCAGTAGTATAGATTCCAGGGTCACTGAAGCTTTCTTT,TRBV19,TRBJ1-1,NA,NA
CASSFRDTPYEQYF,TGTGCCAGCAGCTTTAGGGACACTCCGTACGAGCAGTACTTC,TRBV11-2,TRBJ2-7,NA,NA
CAISDWRGGGRETQYF,TGTGCCATCAGTGATTGGCGCGGGGGGGGCAGAGAGACCCAGTACTTC,TRBV10-3,TRBJ2-5,TRBD2,NA